Listed here are 2 T cell receptor beta chains from one sample, sequenced in a study of blood T cell repertoires in COVID-19. Libraries were prepared by immunoSEQ multiplex PCR; TCRdb keeps only in-frame clonotypes and omits some of them. The sample has some 87,000 clones, about 84% seen once; the top ten hold approximately 22%. Sequenced: peripheral blood. The receptors come from a human donor in a cohort sampled during active COVID-19.

This clone was seen a handful of times. The J gene is TRBJ2-2, the V gene TRBV5-1, with a possible D match to TRBD2 (6 bases). V was clipped by 7 bases and J by 0 bases, with 19 bases between them. The CDR3 contains 17 residues. The germline V gene encodes CDR1 SGHRS and CDR2 YFSETQ. CDR3 DNA sequence: TGCGCCAGCCTCCTGGGCGGCGGGAATTCGAACACCGGGGAGCTGTTTTTT. This codes for CASLLGGGNSNTGELFF. Looking up the rest from reference TRBV5-1 and TRBJ2-2 gives the full variable domain: KAGVTQTPRYLIKTRGQQVTLSCSPISGHRSVSWYQQTPGQGLQFLFEYFSETQRNKGNFPGRFSGRQFSNSRSEMNVSTLELGDSALYLCASLLGGGNSNTGELFFGEGSRLTVL.

This rearrangement joins TRBV5-8 to TRBJ1-2; TRBD1 aligns across 8 bases. The V gene's germline CDR1 is SGHTS and CDR2 YDEGEE. Trimming took 7 bases from V and 4 from J; bases not matched to a gene: 6. CDR3 length equals 13 residues. The CDR3 loop is CASRGQALYGYTF. The CDR3 DNA sequence: TGTGCCAGCCGGGGACAGGCCCTCTATGGCTACACCTTC.